A single TCR beta chain is shown here with its context. As yet, its antigen is unknown. Trimming cost V 6 bases and J 8 bases, with 17 bases left between them. This CDR3 has 13 residues. Germline V CDR1 and CDR2: DFQATT, SNEGSKA (reference sequence). The sample comes from a study of T cells after yellow fever vaccination. As for the study in general: Fractions of low cell number were prepared using SMART-Seq v4 Ultra Low Input.

Study-wide results and limits: Booster sampling recovered most clones from primary vaccination (about 97% CD4, 80% to 90% CD8). Weaker in magnitude, the secondary response showed a faster peak on day 5 versus 15.

TCRdb analysed the 5' RACE reads with MiXCR anew, one entry per CDR3 protein. The sample includes 400,000 to 650,000 distinct CDR3 sequences, 21% of them seen just once. The V call is TRBV20-1, the J call TRBJ2-4; perhaps TRBD2 as D (6 bases). The sample consisted of PBMCs, taken more than 20 days after the first yellow fever vaccination. This receptor was taken from a man aged 18-30 years who received the YFV17D yellow fever vaccine. CDR3 bases: TGCAGTGCCCCCTCGTGGGAGGTAGACATTCAGTACTTC. Protein sequence: CSAPSWEVDIQYF.